This TCR beta chain was identified in a study of T cells in narcolepsy. Study outcomes and limitations: Healthy controls reportedly lacked the autoreactive clonotypes serially found in patients' blood.

Per germline, CDR1 SNHLY and CDR2 FYNNEI. Trimming cost V 6 bases and J 0 bases, with 12 bases left between them. This CDR3 spans 14 amino acids. This clone has only one observation. The antigen is unknown. The method was immunoSEQ multiplex PCR; TCRdb's version includes in-frame clones alone and lacks a portion of them. The sample holds 20,000 to 30,000 clones, roughly 80% seen once. The specimen sequenced was CD45RA- memory CD4+ T cells from PBMCs. The origin of this receptor is a human donor with narcolepsy. J is TRBJ2-7 and V is TRBV2; D is possibly TRBD2 (5 bases). Here the CDR3 reads CASRSGSYSYEQYF. DNA of the CDR3: TGTGCCAGCAGAAGCGGTTCCTACTCCTACGAGCAGTACTTC.